This T cell receptor (beta chain) was identified in a study of control samples from healthy donors and cancer patients. Germline assignment: CDR1 SGHVS and CDR2 FNYEAQ. This CDR3 has 15 amino acids. V was pared by 1 base and J by 5 bases, with 4 bases of the junction left unmatched. Sequencing used immunoSEQ multiplex PCR; TCRdb keeps in-frame clones, though not all of them. The sample consists of about 55,000 clones, around 90% of them appearing once. The sample consisted of blood. The sequence derives from a man between 45 and 60 years old in good health. The chain has TRBV7-6 and TRBJ2-5, with TRBD2 matching 10 bases. Written as DNA, the CDR3 is TGTGCCAGCAGCTTAGGAGCGGGAGGGCCGGAGACCCAGTACTTC. Translated: CASSLGAGGPETQYF.